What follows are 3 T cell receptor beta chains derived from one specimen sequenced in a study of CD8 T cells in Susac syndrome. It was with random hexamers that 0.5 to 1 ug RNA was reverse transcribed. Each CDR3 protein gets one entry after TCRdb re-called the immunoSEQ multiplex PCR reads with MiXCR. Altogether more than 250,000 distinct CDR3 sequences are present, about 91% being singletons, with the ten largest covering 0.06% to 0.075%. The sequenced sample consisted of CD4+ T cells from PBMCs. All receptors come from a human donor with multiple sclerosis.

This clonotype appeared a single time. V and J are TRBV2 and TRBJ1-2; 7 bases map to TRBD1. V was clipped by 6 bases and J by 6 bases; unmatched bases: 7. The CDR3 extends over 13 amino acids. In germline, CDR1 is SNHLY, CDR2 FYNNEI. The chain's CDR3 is CASRRQGVDGYTF. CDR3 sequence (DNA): TGTGCCAGCAGGAGACAGGGTGTGGATGGCTACACCTTC.

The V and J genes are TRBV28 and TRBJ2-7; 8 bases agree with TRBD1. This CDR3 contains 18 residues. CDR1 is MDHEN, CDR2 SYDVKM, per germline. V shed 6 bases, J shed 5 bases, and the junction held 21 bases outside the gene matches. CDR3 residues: CASRGGTGPLSALDEQYF. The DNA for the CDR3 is TGTGCCAGCAGAGGGGGGACAGGTCCTTTGTCCGCCCTCGACGAGCAGTACTTC.

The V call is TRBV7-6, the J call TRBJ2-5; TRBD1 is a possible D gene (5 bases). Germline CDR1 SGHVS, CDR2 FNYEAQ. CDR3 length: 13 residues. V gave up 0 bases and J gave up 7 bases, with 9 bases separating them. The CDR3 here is CASSLAGAGTQYF. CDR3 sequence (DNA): TGTGCCAGCAGCTTAGCAGGGGCCGGGACCCAGTACTTC.